A single sample gave rise to the 13 T cell receptor beta chains below, sequenced in a study of Graves' ophthalmopathy and Graves' hyperthyroidism. RNA transcripts were the source from which TCR beta CDR3 regions were amplified. A first-round RT-PCR used HTBI primers, followed by a second-round multiplex PCR. MiXCR, run by TCRdb on the multiplex PCR reads, gives a single entry per CDR3 protein. The sample gives tens of thousands of distinct CDR3 sequences, roughly half of which show up once; over 3.5% is in the top ten. Sequenced input: peripheral blood. These TCRs come from an adult woman with Graves' ophthalmopathy.

With regard to this clonotype: A read error may produce the germline difference seen at one junction end. The CDR3 spells CASSLVGPSTDTQYF. For the CDR3, the DNA is TGCGCCAGCAGCTTGGTCGGGCCTAGCACAGATACGCAGTATTTT. This sequence joins TRBV5-4 and TRBJ2-3; no definite D call. The CDR3 is made up of 15 amino acids. Looked up from germline, CDR1 is SGHNT and CDR2 is YYREEE (reference sequence).

This clonotype was counted at least ten times. The rearrangement uses TRBV6-6 and TRBJ2-5; 7 nucleotides align to TRBD2. Germline CDR1 reads MNHNY; CDR2 reads SVGAGI (reference sequence). The CDR3 has 12 amino acids. With 2 bases clipped from V and 8 bases from J, the junction kept 2 bases outside the gene matches. CDR3 in DNA: TGTGCCAGCAGTTACGAGCGGGGCACCCAGTACTTC. Translated, it gives CASSYERGTQYF.

This clonotype was seen ten or more times. The chain couples TRBV28 to TRBJ2-5; no definite D call. This CDR3 is built from 12 residues. V was trimmed by 2 bases and J by 1 base, leaving 2 bases between them. Germline CDR1 MDHEN, CDR2 SYDVKM. The CDR3 loop is CASSLVQETQYF. CDR3 nucleotides: TGTGCCAGCAGTTTAGTCCAAGAGACCCAGTACTTC.

The V and J genes are TRBV19 and TRBJ1-2, with TRBD1 matching over 8 bases. The CDR3 is 12 residues long. Unmatched junction bases numbered 3, after V lost 4 bases and J lost 8 bases. Germline-derived CDR1 and CDR2 are LNHDA and SQIVND (reference sequence). CDR3 region: CASSRTGIGYTF. The CDR3 DNA reads TGTGCCAGTAGTAGGACAGGGATCGGCTACACCTTC. Full variable domain (remainder filled in from reference TRBV19 and TRBJ1-2): DGGITQSPKYLFRKEGQNVTLSCEQNLNHDAMYWYRQDPGQGLRLIYYSQIVNDFQKGDIAEGYSVSREKKESFPLTVTSAQKNPTAFYLCASSRTGIGYTFGSGTRLTVV.

The chain links TRBV12-3 or TRBV12-4 to TRBJ1-2; D unclear. The CDR3 has 14 residues. The V and J ends lost 5 bases and 8 bases respectively, with 18 bases between them. The CDR3 DNA reads as TGTGCCAGCAGTAGGGTGACCGACCGTCGGGGCTACACCTTC. Translating it yields CASSRVTDRRGYTF.

The CDR3 reads CASTPSGSSGGYEQYF. In DNA form, the CDR3 reads TGCGCCAGCACCCCTAGCGGGAGCTCGGGTGGGTACGAGCAGTACTTC. The V and J genes are TRBV5-1 and TRBJ2-7, with TRBD2 matching 10 bases. Germline CDR1 and CDR2: SGHRS and YFSETQ. The CDR3 loop spans 16 amino acids. J gave up 4 bases and V 6 bases, and 13 bases lay outside the gene matches.

This clonotype was detected many times. The chain employs TRBV11-3 and TRBJ1-1; D possibly corresponds to TRBD1 (5 bases). Deletions cut 8 bases from V and 7 bases from J, with 14 bases between. The CDR3 runs 12 residues. Germline CDR1 is SGHNT and CDR2 is YENEEA. The CDR3 DNA reads as TGTGCCAGCGGCGCATGGCAGGGTGAAGCTTTCTTT. Its translation is CASGAWQGEAFF.

This clonotype was recorded a few times. The junction departs from the called germline gene at one end, perhaps through a read error. This sequence joins TRBV28 and TRBJ2-3; either TRBD1 or TRBD2 may fit D (5 bases each). CDR1 is MDHEN and CDR2 is SYDVKM in the germline V gene. The length of the CDR3 is 17 residues. The CDR3 nucleotides read TGTGCCAGCAGTTTCTCCGGACTGTACGGGGCCACAGATACGCAATATTTT. This codes for CASSFSGLYGATDTQYF.

This clonotype was seen at least ten times. The chain uses TRBV28 and TRBJ1-6, with D maybe TRBD1 (6 bases). The V and J ends lost 5 bases and 9 bases respectively, with 14 bases between them. Germline V gene sequence: CDR1 MDHEN, CDR2 SYDVKM. The CDR3 has 14 amino acids. CDR3 DNA sequence: TGTGCCAGCAGTGGCAGGGGAAGAGTTTCACCCCTCCACTTT. It yields the protein CASSGRGRVSPLHF.

The CDR3 nucleotides are TGTGCCAGCAGCCCGCGGGGATCAGTTCGGTCGACTAATGAAGCTTTCTTT. Amino acids: CASSPRGSVRSTNEAFF. The V gene is TRBV7-2, the J gene TRBJ1-1; D call uncertain. V lost 5 bases to trimming and J lost 7 bases, with 26 bases between them. Germline V gene data show CDR1 as SGHTA and CDR2 as FQGNSA. The CDR3 extends over 17 amino acids.

The chain uses TRBV7-3 and TRBJ2-5; D call uncertain. The V gene's germline CDR1 is SGHTA and CDR2 FQGTGA. The CDR3 extends over 10 amino acids. Trimming cost V 5 bases and J 7 bases, with 5 bases left between them. The CDR3 DNA sequence: TGTGCCAGCAGCCCCGGGACCCAGTACTTC. As protein: CASSPGTQYF. The entire variable domain, with the rest obtained from reference TRBV7-3 and TRBJ2-5, is as follows: GAGVSQTPSNKVTEKGKYVELRCDPISGHTALYWYRQSLGQGPEFLIYFQGTGAADDSGLPNDRFFAVRPEGSVSTLKIQRTERGDSAVYLCASSPGTQYFGPGTRLLVL.

The table lists this clonotype with a count of one. The conserved phenylalanine or tryptophan normally closing the CDR3 is absent here, so this likely arose from a read error. J is TRBJ1-2 and V is TRBV14; D gene uncertain. The CDR3 is 12 residues long. CDR1 and CDR2 (germline): SGHDN, FVKESK. CDR3 region: CASSQRTYGYTS. The DNA for the CDR3 is TGTGCCAGCAGTCAAAGGACCTATGGATACACCTCC.

This clonotype was observed many times. A much more abundant neighbour one base away suggests this may be a read error. The CDR3 spells CASSSEGGSYRNEQFF. Written as DNA, the CDR3 is TGTGCCAGCAGCTCAGAAGGGGGCTCGTACCGAAATGAGCAGTTCTTC. The chain is built from TRBV7-6 and TRBJ2-1; 7 nucleotides align to TRBD1. CDR1 and CDR2 (germline): SGHVS, FNYEAQ. This CDR3 has 16 residues. With 4 bases clipped from V and 7 bases from J, the junction kept 13 bases outside the gene matches.